Each of the 32 T cell receptor beta chains below was sequenced from the same sample in a study of blood T cell repertoires in COVID-19. Clones were read by immunoSEQ multiplex PCR, and TCRdb kept only the in-frame ones, dropping some. Of a few hundred thousand clones in the sample, around 90% were seen once. Sample: PBMCs or T cells enriched from blood (not recorded which). All receptors come from a young man who had recovered from COVID-19.

This chain connects TRBV30 to TRBJ1-3; 8 bases map to TRBD1. Per the germline V gene, CDR1 is GTSNPN and CDR2 is SVGIG (reference sequence). CDR3 length: 14 residues. With 5 bases clipped from V and 0 bases from J, the junction kept 3 bases outside the gene matches. The CDR3 region is CAWQDRGSGNTIYF. CDR3 DNA sequence: TGTGCCTGGCAAGACAGGGGCTCTGGAAACACCATATATTTT.

This chain connects TRBV30 to TRBJ2-7, with 9 bases matching TRBD2. Germline trimming cut 7 bases from V and 4 bases from J; bases unmatched to any gene: 8. Per germline, CDR1 GTSNPN and CDR2 SVGIG (reference sequence). The CDR3 length is 13 residues. Here the CDR3 DNA reads TGTGCCTCCGCTAGCGGGATCGGGTACGAGCAGTACTTC. Translating gives CASASGIGYEQYF. The full variable domain, its missing parts supplied by reference TRBV30 and TRBJ2-7, is SQTIHQWPATLVQPVGSPLSLECTVEGTSNPNLYWYRQAAGRGLQLLFYSVGIGQISSEVPQNLSASRPQDRQFILSSKKLLLSDSGFYLCASASGIGYEQYFGPGTRLTVT.

V and J are TRBV7-9 and TRBJ2-3; D uncertain. This CDR3 comprises 13 residues. From germline, CDR1 is SEHNR and CDR2 FQNEAQ (reference sequence). V was clipped by 0 bases and J by 6 bases, with 7 bases between them. In nucleotides, the CDR3 is TGTGCCAGCAGCTTAGCTTTCTCGGATACGCAGTATTTT. Its translation is CASSLAFSDTQYF.

The chain couples TRBV20-1 to TRBJ1-2; D may be TRBD1 (6 bases). Trimming took 5 bases from V and 4 from J, leaving 8 bases between them. The germline CDR1 and CDR2 sequences are DFQATT and SNEGSKA (reference sequence). This CDR3 has 11 residues. The CDR3 bases are TGCAGTGCTCCGGACAGCTATGGCTACACCTTC. Protein product: CSAPDSYGYTF.

In its sample, this clone was seen a few times. V is TRBV28 and J is TRBJ2-2, with 11 nucleotides matching TRBD1. This CDR3 contains 17 residues. Per the germline V gene, CDR1 is MDHEN and CDR2 is SYDVKM. With V trimmed by 6 bases and J by 7 bases, 13 bases remained unmatched. CDR3 loop: CASSTLGQGARVGELFF. CDR3 nucleotides: TGTGCCAGCAGCACACTAGGACAGGGGGCTCGAGTCGGGGAGCTGTTTTTT.

The genes are TRBV14 and TRBJ1-3, with D tentatively TRBD1 (5 bases). Germline V CDR1 and CDR2: SGHDN, FVKESK. Trimming shortened V by 0 bases and J by 2 bases, and 11 bases separated the two germline ends. This CDR3 comprises 16 residues. For the CDR3, the DNA is TGTGCCAGCAGCCAAGAACCAGGGACTCCTGGAAACACCATATATTTT. It translates to CASSQEPGTPGNTIYF.

V is TRBV7-5 and J is TRBJ2-3; TRBD2 is taken as the D call from the table, unchecked against the DNA. TRBV7-5 is listed as a pseudogene. The CDR3 runs 15 residues. CDR3 residues: CVRRPGLADSDTQYF. CDR3 sequence (DNA): TGTGTCAGAAGACCGGGACTAGCGGATTCAGATACGCAGTATTTT.

This clone was counted once. The chain combines TRBV7-6 with TRBJ2-5; 10 nucleotides line up with TRBD2. The CDR3 extends over 14 amino acids. V gave up 2 bases and J gave up 5 bases; unmatched junction bases: 2. CDR1 is SGHVS, CDR2 FNYEAQ, per germline. Written as DNA, the CDR3 is TGTGCCAGCAGCTTACTAGCGGGAGTGGAGACCCAGTACTTC. It yields the protein CASSLLAGVETQYF.

This clone is a singleton in its sample. This chain links TRBV2 with TRBJ1-5; possible D gene TRBD1, 5 bases. CDR1 and CDR2 (germline): SNHLY, FYNNEI. The CDR3 runs to 14 residues. Trimming cost V 10 bases and J 0 bases, with 13 bases left between them. The CDR3 DNA is TGTGCCATAAGCCTAGACAGTAGCAATCAGCCCCAGCATTTT. This encodes CAISLDSSNQPQHF.

The chain joins TRBV28 to TRBJ1-5, with D maybe TRBD1 (6 bases). V lost 4 bases and J 0 bases, leaving 19 bases between the germline ends. The length of the CDR3 is 18 residues. The germline CDR1 and CDR2 sequences are MDHEN and SYDVKM. Here the CDR3 DNA reads TGTGCCAGCAGTTCAGGACAGTCGGGCGTATATAGCAATCAGCCCCAGCATTTT. This encodes CASSSGQSGVYSNQPQHF.

This rearrangement joins TRBV5-1 to TRBJ1-1, with 9 bases lining up with TRBD1. The CDR3 runs to 18 residues. Germline V CDR1 and CDR2: SGHRS, YFSETQ. The ends lost 0 bases at V and 2 bases at J; junction bases unmatched: 11. The CDR3 protein is CASSLGYKTGGVNTEAFF. The DNA of the CDR3 is TGCGCCAGCAGCTTGGGGTATAAGACAGGGGGAGTAAACACTGAAGCTTTCTTT.

The V and J genes are TRBV6-2 or TRBV6-3 and TRBJ2-1; the match to TRBD2 covers 9 bases. Per germline, CDR1 MNHEY and CDR2 SVGEGT. The trim removed 4 bases at V and 4 bases at J, leaving 5 bases unmatched. The CDR3 loop spans 15 amino acids. CDR3 in DNA: TGTGCCAGCAGTTCTAGCGGGGTGAATTACAATGAGCAGTTCTTC. Translating gives CASSSSGVNYNEQFF.

In nucleotides, the CDR3 is TGTGCCAGCAGCATACAGGGGAGTGCGGAAGCTTTCTTT. It is translated as CASSIQGSAEAFF. The V and J genes are TRBV12-3 or TRBV12-4 and TRBJ1-1; 7 positions match TRBD1. V was pared by 6 bases and J by 8 bases, with 9 bases of the junction left unmatched. The CDR3 extends over 13 amino acids.

The V gene is TRBV25-1, the J gene TRBJ1-1; no clear D gene. Trimming took 7 bases from V and 0 from J, leaving 9 bases between them. Looked up from germline, CDR1 is MGHDK and CDR2 is SYGVNS. The CDR3 spans 13 residues. The CDR3 here is CASTTTLNTEAFF. In DNA, the CDR3 is TGTGCCAGCACTACGACTCTGAACACTGAAGCTTTCTTT.

The chain has TRBV6-5 and TRBJ2-7; TRBD2 aligns across 8 bases. The CDR3 loop spans 14 amino acids. After removal of 5 bases from V and 2 bases from J, the junction contained 5 bases not matched to a gene. Germline lookup yields CDR1 MNHEY and CDR2 SVGAGI. The CDR3 loop reads CASSTSTSAYEQYF. In DNA form, the CDR3 reads TGTGCCAGCAGTACCTCGACTAGCGCCTACGAGCAGTACTTC.

The V and J genes are TRBV21-1 and TRBJ1-1; TRBD1 reflects the table's D call only, with no check against the DNA. TRBV21-1 is listed as a pseudogene. CDR3 length: 15 amino acids. The CDR3 DNA sequence: TGTGCCAGCAGCCCTCCCAAACCTCAGGGCACTGAAGCTTTCTTT. Encoded protein: CASSPPKPQGTEAFF.

J is TRBJ1-1 and V is TRBV3-1 (or the pseudogene TRBV3-2), with D maybe TRBD1 (6 bases). Germline-derived CDR1 and CDR2 are LGHDT and YNNKEL (reference sequence). The CDR3 runs 14 residues. The ends were cut back, 7 bases at V and 2 bases at J, with 14 bases in the middle. The DNA of the CDR3 is TGTGCCAGCAAAGTTAGGGGGATTAACACTGAAGCTTTCTTT. This translates into CASKVRGINTEAFF.

The chain recombines TRBV7-9 with TRBJ2-1, with 7 bases lining up with TRBD2. V trimming: 5 bases; J trimming: 8 bases; junction bases outside the gene matches: 12. CDR1 and CDR2 (germline): SEHNR, FQNEAQ (reference sequence). The CDR3 extends over 15 amino acids. In DNA form, the CDR3 reads TGTGCCAGCAGCCTGCGGGACTATCCGGTCGATGAGCAGTTCTTC. Its protein is CASSLRDYPVDEQFF.

The genes are TRBV19 and TRBJ2-3, with 12 nucleotides matching TRBD2. The V segment lost 5 bases and the J segment 2 bases; nucleotides outside the gene matches: 8. The germline V gene has CDR1 LNHDA and CDR2 SQIVND (reference sequence). The CDR3 consists of 17 residues. In DNA form, the CDR3 reads TGTGCCAGTAGTCCAACCGGGACTAGCGGGCCCACAGATACGCAGTATTTT. Translated: CASSPTGTSGPTDTQYF.

This clone was detected once. The chain carries TRBV29-1 and TRBJ1-1, with 8 bases aligning to TRBD1. Germline CDR1 reads SQVTM; CDR2 reads ANQGSEA. This CDR3 region has 15 residues. V lost 2 bases, J lost 1 base, and 6 bases stayed unmatched. The chain's CDR3 is CSVESRQGKNTEAFF. CDR3 nucleotide sequence: TGCAGCGTTGAATCCCGACAGGGGAAGAACACTGAAGCTTTCTTT.

The count of this clone is one. V gene TRBV10-1 combines with J gene TRBJ2-2; 8 positions match TRBD2. From germline, CDR1 is WNHNN and CDR2 SYGVQD (reference sequence). J gave up 1 base and V 4 bases, and 2 bases lay outside the gene matches. This CDR3 is 15 amino acids long. CDR3 DNA sequence: TGCGCCAGCAGTGGAACTAGCGGGAACACCGGGGAGCTGTTTTTT. It translates to CASSGTSGNTGELFF.

CDR3 sequence: CASSPGQGDGSTEAFF. CDR3 coding DNA: TGCGCCAGCAGCCCGGGACAGGGGGACGGGAGCACTGAAGCTTTCTTT. The gene calls are TRBV5-1 and TRBJ1-1; 11 nucleotides line up with TRBD1. CDR1 SGHRS and CDR2 YFSETQ come from the germline V gene. The CDR3 sequence is 16 residues long. Unmatched junction bases numbered 9, after V lost 4 bases and J lost 4 bases.

The chain combines TRBV5-6 with TRBJ1-2; 9 bases match TRBD1. Losses at the gene ends were 4 bases for V and 0 bases for J; bases not matched to a gene: 4. CDR1 and CDR2 from the germline V gene are SGHDT and YYEEEE. The CDR3 sequence is 15 residues long. The CDR3 bases are TGTGCCAGCAGCCTAGGGACAGGGACTAACTATGGCTACACCTTC. This translates into CASSLGTGTNYGYTF.

This clone was seen only once. The rearrangement joins TRBV15 to TRBJ1-2; possible D gene TRBD1, 5 bases. This CDR3 spans 12 amino acids. The germline V gene has CDR1 LNHNV and CDR2 YYDKDF (reference sequence). Trimming shortened V by 5 bases and J by 5 bases, and 9 bases separated the two germline ends. The CDR3 protein is CATSGRQYGYTF. CDR3 coding DNA: TGTGCCACCAGCGGAAGACAGTATGGCTACACCTTC.

The V call is TRBV18, the J call TRBJ1-5, with TRBD1 identical over 8 bases. CDR3 size: 14 residues. The trim removed 3 bases at V and 6 bases at J, leaving 4 bases unmatched. Germline CDR1 reads KGHSH; CDR2 reads LQKENI. CDR3 region: CASSPDRGGQPQHF. DNA for the CDR3: TGTGCCAGCTCACCCGACAGGGGAGGTCAGCCCCAGCATTTT.

The chain uses TRBV15 and TRBJ1-6; D is unclear. There are 14 residues in the CDR3. Trimming pared 7 bases from V and 6 bases from J, leaving 13 bases between. Germline assignment: CDR1 LNHNV and CDR2 YYDKDF (reference sequence). CDR3 sequence: CATKRVVGNSPLHF. The CDR3 DNA follows: TGTGCCACCAAACGGGTGGTCGGTAATTCACCCCTCCACTTT. The full variable domain, completed using reference TRBV15 and TRBJ1-6, is DAMVIQNPRYQVTQFGKPVTLSCSQTLNHNVMYWYQQKSSQAPKLLFHYYDKDFNNEADTPDNFQSRRPNTSFCFLDIRSPGLGDTAMYLCATKRVVGNSPLHFGNGTRLTVT.

V is TRBV4-2 and J is TRBJ2-5; D is perhaps TRBD1 (6 bases). Germline V gives CDR1 LGHNA, CDR2 YNFKEQ. This CDR3 is 14 amino acids long. V was pared by 8 bases and J by 10 bases, with 23 bases between. CDR3 nucleotide sequence: TGTGCCAGCCGAGGGGGTTTGGCCTCTGAGGGCCAGTACTTC. It encodes CASRGGLASEGQYF.

CDR3 in amino acids: CASSIGGLAAGELFF. In nucleotides, the CDR3 is TGTGCCAGTAGTATTGGGGGACTAGCCGCCGGGGAGCTGTTTTTT. This sequence joins TRBV19 and TRBJ2-2, with 9 nucleotides matching TRBD2. The germline V gene encodes CDR1 LNHDA and CDR2 SQIVND (reference sequence). The CDR3 spans 15 residues. V lost 3 bases to trimming and J lost 6 bases; unmatched junction nucleotides: 5.

This clone was detected once. V gene TRBV11-2 combines with J gene TRBJ2-1; D gene ambiguous. V gave up 2 bases and J gave up 8 bases, with 7 bases separating them. Germline V gene lookup returns CDR1 SGHAT and CDR2 FQNNGV. This CDR3 region has 12 residues. CDR3 nucleotide sequence: TGTGCCAGCAGCTTATCGTCCCATGAGCAGTTCTTC. Encoded protein: CASSLSSHEQFF.

This clone was counted once. The chain recombines TRBV11-2 with TRBJ1-2; TRBD1 matches at 7 bases. Germline-derived CDR1 and CDR2 are SGHAT and FQNNGV. The junction had 4 bases not matched to a gene; V was cut back by 5 bases and J by 7 bases. There are 12 residues in the CDR3. CDR3 bases: TGTGCCAGCAGCCCGACAGGGTTTGGCTACACCTTC. Protein product: CASSPTGFGYTF.

The gene calls are TRBV28 and TRBJ2-3; 9 bases line up with TRBD2. There are 14 residues in the CDR3. CDR1 MDHEN and CDR2 SYDVKM come from the germline V gene. Trimming cost V 1 base and J 6 bases; bases outside gene matches: 2. CDR3: CASSLSSGTDTQYF. For the CDR3, the DNA is TGTGCCAGCAGTTTATCTAGCGGGACTGATACGCAGTATTTT. Full variable domain (missing parts from reference TRBV28 and TRBJ2-3): DVKVTQSSRYLVKRTGEKVFLECVQDMDHENMFWYRQDPGLGLRLIYFSYDVKMKEKGDIPEGYSVSREKKERFSLILESASTNQTSMYLCASSLSSGTDTQYFGPGTRLTVL.

This CDR3 is CATTERVNEQYF. Written as DNA, the CDR3 is TGTGCCACTACCGAGCGGGTCAACGAGCAGTACTTC. The V call is TRBV6-5, the J call TRBJ2-7; D perhaps matches TRBD2 (6 bases). Germline CDR1 MNHEY, CDR2 SVGAGI. Trimming cost V 10 bases and J 5 bases, with 15 bases left between them. There are 12 residues in the CDR3.